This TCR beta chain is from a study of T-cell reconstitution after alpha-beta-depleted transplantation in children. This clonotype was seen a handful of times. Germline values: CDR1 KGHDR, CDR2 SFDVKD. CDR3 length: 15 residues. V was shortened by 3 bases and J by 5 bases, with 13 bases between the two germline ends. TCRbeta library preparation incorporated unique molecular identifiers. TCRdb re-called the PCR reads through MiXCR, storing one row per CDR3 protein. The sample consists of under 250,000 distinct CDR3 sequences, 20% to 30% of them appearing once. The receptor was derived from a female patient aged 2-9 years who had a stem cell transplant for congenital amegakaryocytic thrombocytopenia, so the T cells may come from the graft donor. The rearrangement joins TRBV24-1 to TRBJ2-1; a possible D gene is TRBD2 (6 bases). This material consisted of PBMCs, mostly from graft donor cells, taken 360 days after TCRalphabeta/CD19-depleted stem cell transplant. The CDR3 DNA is TGTGCCACCAGTGATCCGGGACTGGTCGACAATGAGCAGTTCTTC. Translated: CATSDPGLVDNEQFF.